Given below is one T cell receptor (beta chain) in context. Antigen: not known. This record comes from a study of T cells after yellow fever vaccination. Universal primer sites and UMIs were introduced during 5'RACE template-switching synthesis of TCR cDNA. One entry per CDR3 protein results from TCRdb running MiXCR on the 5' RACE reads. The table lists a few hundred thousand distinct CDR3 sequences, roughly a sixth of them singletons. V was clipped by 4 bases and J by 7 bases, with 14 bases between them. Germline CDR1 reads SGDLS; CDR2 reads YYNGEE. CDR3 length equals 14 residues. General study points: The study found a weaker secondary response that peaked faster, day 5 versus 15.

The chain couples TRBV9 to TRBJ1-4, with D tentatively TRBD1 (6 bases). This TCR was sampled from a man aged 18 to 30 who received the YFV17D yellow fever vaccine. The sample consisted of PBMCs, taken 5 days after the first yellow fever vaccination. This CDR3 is CASSPLRGGEKLFF. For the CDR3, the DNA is TGTGCCAGCAGCCCTCTTAGAGGGGGTGAAAAACTGTTTTTT. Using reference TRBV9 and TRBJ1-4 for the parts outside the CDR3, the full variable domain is DSGVTQTPKHLITATGQRVTLRCSPRSGDLSVYWYQQSLDQGLQFLIQYYNGEERAKGNILERFSAQQFPDLHSELNLSSLELGDSALYFCASSPLRGGEKLFFGSGTQLSVL.